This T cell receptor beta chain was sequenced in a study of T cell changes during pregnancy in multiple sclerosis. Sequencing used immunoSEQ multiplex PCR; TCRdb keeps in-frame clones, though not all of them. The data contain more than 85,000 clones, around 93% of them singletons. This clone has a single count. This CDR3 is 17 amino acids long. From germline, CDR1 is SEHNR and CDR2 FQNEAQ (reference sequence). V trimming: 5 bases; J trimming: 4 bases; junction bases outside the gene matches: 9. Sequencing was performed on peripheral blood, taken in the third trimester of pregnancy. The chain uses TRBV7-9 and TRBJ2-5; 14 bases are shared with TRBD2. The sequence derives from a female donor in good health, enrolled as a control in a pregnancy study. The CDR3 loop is CASSPRGLAGGLETQYF. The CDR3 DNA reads TGTGCCAGCAGCCCCCGAGGACTAGCGGGAGGTCTAGAGACCCAGTACTTC.